These 24 T cell receptor beta chains originate from one sample sequenced in a study of breast tumors, draining lymph nodes, adjacent tissues. MiXCR, applied by TCRdb to the multiplex PCR reads, yields one record per CDR3 protein. The sample contains over 250,000 distinct CDR3 sequences, over 30% of which appear only once. The lymph nodes were axillary draining lymph nodes from breast cancer patients. Sequenced input: axillary lymph node tissue. These receptor sequences come from a female donor with breast cancer. Some clones in this sample may be carry-over from other donors' samples.

This clonotype was counted at least ten times. The rearrangement joins TRBV6-5 to TRBJ1-5; a weak D match, TRBD1 (6 bases). V was clipped by 6 bases and J by 0 bases, with 12 bases between them. This CDR3 has 15 residues. From germline, CDR1 is MNHEY and CDR2 SVGAGI. The CDR3 coding sequence is TGTGCCAGCAGACGGACAGTCGATAGCAATCAGCCCCAGCATTTT. Amino acid sequence: CASRRTVDSNQPQHF.

As for this clonotype: With a much larger clone just one base away, this may be a read error. The V call is TRBV5-1, the J call TRBJ2-7, with 10 nucleotides matching TRBD2. Germline V gene sequence: CDR1 SGHRS, CDR2 YFSETQ. V shed 2 bases, J shed 10 bases, and the junction held 6 bases outside the gene matches. The CDR3 runs 13 residues. The CDR3 coding sequence is TGCGCCAGCAGCTTAGCGGGAGGGACCGACCAGTACTTC. Translated: CASSLAGGTDQYF.

This clonotype was counted a single time. This sequence joins TRBV27 and TRBJ1-1; possible D gene TRBD1, 6 bases. The CDR3 loop spans 15 amino acids. Germline V gene data show CDR1 as MNHEY and CDR2 as SMNVEV (reference sequence). Trimming removed 5 bases from V and 1 base from J, with 14 bases in between. The DNA for the CDR3 is TGTGCCAGCAGTCCCTCCGGGGGCGGGAACACTGAAGCTTTCTTT. As protein: CASSPSGGGNTEAFF.

With regard to this clonotype: Given the absence of the conserved phenylalanine or tryptophan at the CDR3 end, a read error is likely. CDR3 in DNA: TGCAGTGCTAGATCCTCGGGGCCCGGGGCGCTGTTTCTT. The encoded protein is CSARSSGPGALFL. This chain joins TRBV20-1 and TRBJ2-2; D tentatively fits TRBD1 or TRBD2 (5 bases each). This CDR3 region has 13 residues. Per germline, CDR1 DFQATT and CDR2 SNEGSKA (reference sequence).

Worth noting for this clonotype: With a much larger clone just one base away, this may be a read error. This chain links TRBV12-5 with TRBJ2-7; 8 bases match TRBD2. Per the germline V gene, CDR1 is LGHNT and CDR2 is FRNRAP. CDR3 length: 17 amino acids. V was pared by 2 bases and J by 1 base, with 10 bases of the junction left unmatched. The CDR3 is CASGLQASGFRSYEQYF. The CDR3 DNA follows: TGTGCTAGTGGTTTGCAGGCTAGCGGGTTCAGATCCTACGAGCAGTACTTC. The full variable domain, with the rest looked up from reference TRBV12-5 and TRBJ2-7, is DARVTQTPRHKVTEMGQEVTMRCQPILGHNTVFWYRQTMMQGLELLAYFRNRAPLDDSGMPKDRFSAEMPDATLATLKIQPSEPRDSAVYFCASGLQASGFRSYEQYFGPGTRLTVT.

The chain combines TRBV6-6 with TRBJ2-7; a possible D gene is TRBD1 (8 bases). Germline lookup yields CDR1 MNHNY and CDR2 SVGAGI (reference sequence). This CDR3 region has 20 residues. V gave up 10 bases and J gave up 2 bases, with 36 bases separating them. This CDR3 reads CANSRPPGQAALAPTYEQYF. The CDR3 DNA follows: TGTGCCAACAGCCGACCGCCGGGACAGGCAGCACTAGCGCCAACCTACGAGCAGTACTTC.

Ten or more counts support this clonotype. The chain links TRBV5-1 to TRBJ2-7; perhaps TRBD2 as D (7 bases). Trimming removed 0 bases at V and 5 bases at J, with 18 bases between. In germline, CDR1 is SGHRS, CDR2 YFSETQ. This CDR3 region has 16 residues. This chain's CDR3 is CASSLAAGEGVHEQYF. The CDR3 DNA sequence: TGCGCCAGCAGCTTGGCCGCTGGGGAGGGGGTTCACGAGCAGTACTTC.

This clonotype was observed at least ten times. The V gene is TRBV4-3, the J gene TRBJ1-5, with D possibly being TRBD1 (5 bases). V lost 5 bases to trimming and J lost 0 bases, with 11 bases between them. Germline assignment: CDR1 LGHNA and CDR2 YSLEER. The CDR3 runs 15 residues. The CDR3 here is CASSDSYNSNQPQHF. The CDR3 DNA reads as TGCGCCAGCAGCGACAGCTACAATAGCAATCAGCCCCAGCATTTT.

This clonotype was found many times. This sequence joins TRBV11-3 and TRBJ2-3; D not resolved. Trimming shortened V by 1 base and J by 2 bases, and 7 bases separated the two germline ends. The CDR3 is 14 amino acids. Germline-derived CDR1 and CDR2 are SGHNT and YENEEA. CDR3: CASSLGADTDTQYF. The DNA of the CDR3 is TGTGCCAGCAGCTTAGGGGCGGACACAGATACGCAGTATTTT.

This clonotype was recorded at least ten times. This chain uses TRBV7-6 with TRBJ2-1; 8 bases are shared with TRBD2. J gave up 2 bases and V 4 bases, and 1 base lay outside the gene matches. The CDR3 covers 14 residues. CDR1 is SGHVS, CDR2 FNYEAQ, per germline. The CDR3: CASSSGLAYNEQFF. In nucleotides, the CDR3 is TGTGCCAGCAGCTCGGGACTAGCCTACAATGAGCAGTTCTTC.

This clonotype appeared many times. V gene TRBV4-2 combines with J gene TRBJ2-1; 11 bases align to TRBD2. Germline V gene sequence: CDR1 LGHNA, CDR2 YNFKEQ. This CDR3 is built from 14 residues. V trimming: 2 bases; J trimming: 10 bases; junction bases outside the gene matches: 4. The CDR3 coding sequence is TGTGCCAGCAGCCAAAGGACTAGCGGGCCGGAGCAGTTCTTC. This translates into CASSQRTSGPEQFF.

Notes on this clonotype: A much larger clone is a single base away; this may be a read error. A read error is likely, as this CDR3 ends without the conserved phenylalanine or tryptophan. The rearrangement joins TRBV30 to TRBJ1-2; D call uncertain. CDR1 is GTSNPN, CDR2 SVGIG, per germline (reference sequence). V lost 0 bases and J lost 0, with 5 bases in between. There are 13 residues in the CDR3. The chain's CDR3 is CAWSVLANYGYTC. The CDR3 region has the DNA TGTGCCTGGAGTGTACTCGCTAACTATGGCTACACCTGC.

The V and J genes are TRBV3-1 and TRBJ1-4, with D unresolved. Germline values: CDR1 LGHDT, CDR2 YNNKEL (reference sequence). V lost 3 bases and J lost 5, with 7 bases in between. This CDR3 spans 13 amino acids. This CDR3 reads CASSHDGNEKLFF. CDR3 sequence (DNA): TGTGCCAGCAGCCATGACGGGAATGAAAAACTGTTTTTT. The full variable domain, with the rest looked up from reference TRBV3-1 and TRBJ1-4, is DTAVSQTPKYLVTQMGNDKSIKCEQNLGHDTMYWYKQDSKKFLKIMFSYNNKELIINETVPNRFSPKSPDKAHLNLHINSLELGDSAVYFCASSHDGNEKLFFGSGTQLSVL.

Comments on this clonotype: This may be a read error, as it is one base from a much larger clone. The chain has TRBV5-6 and TRBJ2-5; 7 positions match TRBD2. CDR3 length equals 15 residues. Looked up from germline, CDR1 is SGHDT and CDR2 is YYEEEE. J gave up 5 bases and V 4 bases, and 11 bases lay outside the gene matches. The CDR3 DNA sequence: TGTGCCAGCAGCCAGAGCGGGACGGCCGGGGAGACCCAGTACTTC. Its translation is CASSQSGTAGETQYF.

This clonotype was counted at least ten times. CDR3 sequence: CASSPGALGGYTF. In nucleotides, the CDR3 is TGTGCCAGCAGCCCGGGGGCCCTAGGGGGCTACACCTTC. This chain links TRBV12-3 or TRBV12-4 with TRBJ1-2, with D tentatively TRBD1 (6 bases). Trimming shortened V by 6 bases and J by 8 bases, and 16 bases separated the two germline ends. CDR3 length equals 13 residues.

The chain carries TRBV7-2 and TRBJ2-3, with 10 bases matching TRBD1. Germline V gene data show CDR1 as SGHTA and CDR2 as FQGNSA. CDR3 size: 17 residues. With 4 bases clipped from V and 2 bases from J, the junction kept 9 bases outside the gene matches. The CDR3 region has the DNA TGTGCCAGCAGCTCTAGGACAGGGGGGACCGACACAGATACGCAGTATTTT. It codes for CASSSRTGGTDTDTQYF.

On this clonotype itself: This may arise from a read error, as a much more abundant clone is one base away. The chain has TRBV9 and TRBJ2-1, with TRBD2 matching 12 bases. CDR3 size: 19 residues. The germline V gene has CDR1 SGDLS and CDR2 YYNGEE. V trimming: 0 bases; J trimming: 4 bases; junction bases outside the gene matches: 11. The CDR3 region is CASSVVGLRTSGNYNEQFF. The DNA for the CDR3 is TGTGCCAGCAGCGTAGTGGGACTACGGACTAGCGGGAATTACAATGAGCAGTTCTTC.

Points on this clonotype: Since a much larger clone is just one base distant, this may be a read error. The CDR3 does not end in the conserved phenylalanine or tryptophan, so this is likely a read error. The CDR3 here is CASRGRNKNEQYL. In DNA, the CDR3 is TGTGCCAGCAGGGGTAGAAACAAAAACGAGCAGTACCTC. The chain carries TRBV2 and TRBJ2-7; D is unresolved. The V gene lost 6 bases and the J gene lost 5 bases, with 14 bases spanning the gap. The CDR3 runs 13 residues. The V gene's germline CDR1 is SNHLY and CDR2 FYNNEI.

This clonotype was seen at least ten times. V is TRBV7-6 and J is TRBJ2-5; D not certain. The germline V and J ends were trimmed by 2 bases and 5 bases, with 6 bases remaining between them. Germline V lookup: CDR1 SGHVS, CDR2 FNYEAQ. The CDR3 is made up of 12 amino acids. The CDR3 nucleotides read TGTGCCAGCAGCTTAATGCGGGAGACCCAGTACTTC. Its translation is CASSLMRETQYF.

This clonotype was recorded many times. The chain recombines TRBV20-1 with TRBJ2-7; 12 positions match TRBD2. The CDR3 is 15 amino acids. The junction had 7 bases not matched to a gene; V was cut back by 1 base and J by 6 bases. CDR1 is DFQATT, CDR2 SNEGSKA, per germline (reference sequence). This CDR3 reads CSARVLAGGVGEQYF. As DNA, the CDR3 is TGCAGTGCTAGAGTTCTAGCGGGGGGGGTGGGCGAGCAGTACTTC.

This clonotype was seen a few times. The chain employs TRBV20-1 and TRBJ2-1; D not resolved. Germline CDR1 is DFQATT and CDR2 is SNEGSKA (reference sequence). With 0 bases removed from V and 0 bases from J, the gap between germline ends came to 12 bases. The length of the CDR3 is 16 residues. CDR3: CSARDLTHSSYNEQFF. CDR3 in DNA: TGCAGTGCTAGAGATTTGACTCATAGCTCCTACAATGAGCAGTTCTTC.

This clonotype was seen at least ten times. The chain links TRBV5-1 to TRBJ2-7; tentatively, D is TRBD1 (5 bases). CDR1 SGHRS and CDR2 YFSETQ come from the germline V gene. The CDR3 length is 13 residues. V shed 0 bases and J shed 2 bases, with 6 bases lying between them. The CDR3 coding sequence is TGCGCCAGCAGCTTGGAGACAGCCTACGAGCAGTACTTC. Its translation: CASSLETAYEQYF.

This clonotype has ten or more counts. The CDR3 nucleotides read TGTGCCAGCAGCCTCGGCCGTGAGGGCTTTAACTATGGCTACACCTTC. Translating gives CASSLGREGFNYGYTF. The chain links TRBV5-8 to TRBJ1-2, with D unclear. Trimming stripped 4 bases from V and 1 base from J, with 17 bases between. CDR1 and CDR2 (germline): SGHTS, YDEGEE. The CDR3 is made up of 16 amino acids.

This clonotype was recorded many times. The chain recombines TRBV5-5 with TRBJ2-5, with 15 nucleotides matching TRBD2. The germline gives CDR1 SGHKS, CDR2 YYEKEE (reference sequence). The junction had 8 bases not matched to a gene; V was cut back by 4 bases and J by 1 base. The CDR3 spans 18 residues. The CDR3 sequence is CASSLRTSGRGGQETQYF. The CDR3 nucleotides are TGTGCCAGCAGCCTTCGGACTAGCGGGAGGGGAGGCCAAGAGACCCAGTACTTC.